Below are 7 T cell receptor beta chains sequenced from a single sample in a study of T cell clones after liver transplantation. Method: immunoSEQ multiplex PCR; TCRdb's copy keeps in-frame clones and lacks some. The sample has approximately 65,000 clones; nearly 95% are singletons. The material sequenced was CD4+ T cells from blood, taken roughly 26 months after liver transplant. These TCRs come from a human patient who received a liver transplant. Some of these T cells may belong to the graft donor.

This chain connects TRBV28 to TRBJ2-7, with unresolved D. Germline-derived CDR1 and CDR2 are MDHEN and SYDVKM. The CDR3 is 14 residues long. Between the trimmed V and J ends, which lost 3 bases and 4 bases, there was a span of 13 bases. CDR3: CASSFIGPLYEQYF. The CDR3 DNA reads as TGTGCCAGCAGTTTTATCGGTCCCCTTTACGAGCAGTACTTC.

This clone was seen a handful of times. Different DNA sequences within this sample yield the same CDR3. The rearrangement joins TRBV5-1 to TRBJ2-1; TRBD1 matches at 8 bases. The CDR3 has 13 residues. CDR1 SGHRS and CDR2 YFSETQ come from the germline V gene. After removal of 9 bases from V and 6 bases from J, the junction contained 8 bases not matched to a gene. CDR3 region: CATQLQGANEQFF. CDR3 DNA: TGCGCCACCCAGCTGCAGGGGGCCAATGAGCAGTTCTTC.

The rearrangement uses TRBV5-4 and TRBJ2-5; D is unclear. The germline V gene has CDR1 SGHNT and CDR2 YYREEE (reference sequence). V was clipped by 2 bases and J by 1 base, with 3 bases between them. The CDR3 totals 12 residues. The CDR3 region is CASSFTQETQYF. The CDR3 DNA sequence: TGTGCCAGCAGCTTTACCCAAGAGACCCAGTACTTC.

The V gene is TRBV6-5, the J gene TRBJ2-7; 10 nucleotides agree with TRBD2. The CDR3 is 15 amino acids. CDR1 is MNHEY and CDR2 is SVGAGI in the germline V gene. V shed 0 bases, J shed 5 bases, and the junction held 4 bases outside the gene matches. This CDR3 is CASSYSWGTSDEQYF. The CDR3 nucleotides are TGTGCCAGCAGTTACTCTTGGGGGACTAGCGACGAGCAGTACTTC.

This chain joins TRBV5-1 and TRBJ2-2; 9 bases line up with TRBD1. The trim removed 2 bases at V and 4 bases at J, leaving 9 bases unmatched. In germline, CDR1 is SGHRS, CDR2 YFSETQ. The length of the CDR3 is 17 residues. Here the CDR3 reads CASSFDPDRGTTGELFF. CDR3 bases: TGCGCCAGCAGCTTTGATCCCGACAGGGGGACCACCGGGGAGCTGTTTTTT.

The CDR3 nucleotides read TGCGCCAGCAGCTTGGCAGGGGACGAAAAACTGTTTTTT. This gives the protein CASSLAGDEKLFF. The chain joins TRBV5-1 to TRBJ1-4, with D maybe TRBD1 (6 bases). The CDR3 totals 13 residues. Looked up from germline, CDR1 is SGHRS and CDR2 is YFSETQ. Trimming took off 0 bases at V and 8 bases at J, with 8 bases between the two ends.

This chain connects TRBV5-5 to TRBJ1-4; D is possibly TRBD1 (5 bases). The CDR3 is 13 residues long. V shed 4 bases and J shed 4 bases, with 8 bases lying between them. Germline V gene data show CDR1 as SGHKS and CDR2 as YYEKEE (reference sequence). Here the CDR3 DNA reads TGTGCCAGCAGCCAGGACATTAATGAAAAACTGTTTTTT. Its protein is CASSQDINEKLFF. The full variable domain, rest sourced from reference TRBV5-5 and TRBJ1-4, is DAGVTQSPTHLIKTRGQQVTLRCSPISGHKSVSWYQQVLGQGPQFIFQYYEKEERGRGNFPDRFSARQFPNYSSELNVNALLLGDSALYLCASSQDINEKLFFGSGTQLSVL.